This T cell receptor beta chain stems from a study of shared clonotypes between healthy human individuals. Study findings and constraints: Lower generation probabilities were found for non-shared clonotypes than for those shared by all four donors.

As concerns this clone: What it binds is not known. Distinct nucleotide sequences in the sample also encode this CDR3.

Sequencing used immunoSEQ multiplex PCR; TCRdb keeps in-frame clones, though not all of them. This table holds a few hundred thousand clones, about 97% found once. The CDR3 runs 13 residues. Germline assignment: CDR1 LNHDA and CDR2 SQIVND (reference sequence). V was shortened by 6 bases and J by 0 bases, with 6 bases between the two germline ends. The receptor's source is a man aged 25 to 40 in good health. The chain links TRBV19 to TRBJ1-3, with D unclear. Input material: memory CD8+ T cells sorted from blood. Subset of the sample: CD45RO+ cells pooled with CCR7-negative TemRA cells. CDR3 in amino acids: CASRQVSGNTIYF. For the CDR3, the DNA is TGTGCCAGTAGACAAGTCTCTGGAAACACCATATATTTT.